Listed here is a single TCR beta chain. As yet, its antigen is unknown. This entry belongs to a study of beta chain features in type 1 diabetes. Notes on the study in general: Moderate yet significant TCRB CDR3 shortening was seen in Type 1 diabetes patients in all four CD4+ subsets. Reads derived from cDNA could over-represent cells showing high TCR expression.

Looked up from germline, CDR1 is SGHRS and CDR2 is YFSETQ. With 0 bases removed from V and 3 bases from J, the gap between germline ends came to 17 bases. The CDR3 runs 17 residues. The whole isolated RNA underwent reverse transcription, so sequencing captured expressed TCRB transcripts. Sequenced naive, central memory and regulatory T cell samples produced an average of roughly 3.5 million reads. TCRdb's copy holds only in-frame clones and misses some; the assay was immunoSEQ multiplex PCR. The profile shows over 150,000 clones, about 7.8% of them singletons. The V call is TRBV5-1, the J call TRBJ2-3, with D possibly matching TRBD1 (7 bases). The sample taken for sequencing was central memory CD4+ T cells from blood. The receptor's source is a middle-aged woman with type 1 diabetes. CDR3 DNA: TGCGCCAGCAGCTTGGCTAGTGGCAGGGGGGTTACAGATACGCAGTATTTT. It yields the protein CASSLASGRGVTDTQYF.